This T cell receptor beta chain comes out of a study of shared clonotypes between healthy human individuals (dated by TCRdb to 2018 to 2021). For the wider study: Two women and a few men aged 18 to 49 years were included in the cohort. For each donor, CD4 naive and CD4 memory were each run on three plates, CD8 naive on two plates, and CD8 memory on one plate. To estimate repertoire size and how much clonotypes are shared between individuals, the study performed deep sequencing of blood TCR repertoires from a few healthy adults. To increase sequencing depth and limit assay-specific biases, TCR repertoire library preparation and sequencing were carried out by different laboratories using diverse techniques. Leukapheresis yielded between about 0.94 and 10 billion PBMCs per donor. Study-wide conclusions, independent of this receptor: The small number of donors limited the genetic and exposure-history diversity represented. Pairwise subsampling led to the expectation that sequencing depth would affect the degree of clonotype sharing among donors. Compared with non-shared clonotypes, the clonotypes found in all four sorted-subset donors had higher generation probabilities. Estimated clonotype richness was generally larger for naive than for memory subsets. Incomplete sequencing was indicated by rarefaction of sorted-subset datasets, despite the large sequencing depth. When several donors were compared, the shared fraction of clonotypes was about 5% for naive CD4, roughly 3.3% for naive CD8, more than 2% for memory CD4, and 0.4% for memory CD8. Sampling was restricted to blood, and TCR repertoires in tissue are likely to differ from TCR repertoires in blood.

On this clone itself: Its antigen remains unidentified. No quality values exist for individual bases; no much larger clone is one base distant.

CD8 naive samples consisted of CD45RO-negative cells that were positively selected for CCR7, yielding a CD45RA+CCR7+ population without TemRA cells. The donors were healthy, HIV-negative adults with no recently reported acute infections or vaccinations. All donors were Caucasian adults living in Nashville, Tennessee, USA. Blood was obtained by leukapheresis, after which PBMCs were separated by Ficoll-Histopaque density gradient centrifugation and cryopreserved in liquid nitrogen vapor phase. Purity and quantity of every magnetically sorted T cell population were checked by analytical flow cytometry. Genomic DNA was isolated from each sorted fraction and quantified by UV absorbance on a Nanodrop 2000c. Deletion took 1 base off V and 3 bases off J, with a span of 16 bases between the germline ends. Spanning cysteine to phenylalanine, the CDR3 consists of 17 amino acids. The kept DNA is CDR3 alone, 51 bases in frame from the first base. CDR1 SGHAT and CDR2 FQNNGV were looked up in the germline V gene.

Using the deep immunoSEQ assay, TCR CDR3 regions were amplified from genomic DNA by multiplex PCR. Extracted genomic DNA from each cell subset was spread evenly across all wells of several immunoSEQ 96-well plates, with each plate serving as a replicate. For sorted subsets, approximately 210 ng of genomic DNA, equivalent to tens of thousands of T cell genomes, went into each replicate PCR. The purified libraries were quantified using a Qubit 3.0 fluorometer, sized with a Bioanalyzer 2100, and then quantified again using the KAPA Library Quantification kit. Each immunoSEQ 96-well plate was sequenced on its own single-read 150-cycle Illumina NextSeq 550 flow cell. From the authors' description of their analysis: Because only junctional sequences without quality scores were contained in the immunoSEQ output, filtering matching that applied to full-length reads could not be performed. Sequences were annotated with PyIR, a Python wrapper for IgBLAST v1.9, and V/J genes and CDR3 were assigned using IMGT germline references. Reads were removed for weak V/J assignments (E-value above 1e-6), missing CDR3, stop codons, out-of-frame junctions, or ambiguous translated residues. V3J clonotypes were defined as sequences sharing the same inferred V gene, J gene, and CDR3 amino acid sequence. Percentage overlap between repertoires was calculated by dividing the number of shared unique clonotypes by the size of the smaller repertoire. Richness of each repertoire was evaluated using RTK rarefaction, the Chao1 estimator, and Recon v2.1 estimates of unobserved clonotypes. Generation probabilities were computed with OLGA for all TCRbeta clonotypes obtained by the gDNA method from several donors. Drawn from immuneACCESS, this table holds only the in-frame rearrangements with V and J called that TCRdb kept. Clones are partly lost; checked studies trace under half to an unresolved V gene and leave the rest unexplained. V, J and clone size are taken as reported in that table, and D and trimming were inferred from the DNA itself. In this sample the table shows 550,000 to 750,000 clones, 90% to 95% of which occur a single time. Together, the top ten hold more than 20% of the sample.

Specimen: naive CD8+ T cells sorted from blood. The cell subset or site label for this specimen denotes: CD45RA+CCR7+. The sequence was obtained from a man younger than 40 in good health. The chain joins TRBV11-2 to TRBJ2-1; the D gene assignment is ambiguous. This receptor has the CDR3 CASSLAPGRRNYNEQFF. In nucleotides, the sequence is TGTGCCAGCAGCTTAGCCCCAGGTAGGCGGAACTACAATGAGCAGTTCTTC. With all but the CDR3 taken from the reference TRBV11-2 and TRBJ2-1 genes, the full variable domain is: EAGVAQSPRYKIIEKRQSVAFWCNPISGHATLYWYQQILGQGPKLLIQFQNNGVVDDSQLPKDRFSAERLKGVDSTLKIQPAKLEDSAVYLCASSLAPGRRNYNEQFFGPGTRLTVL.